Listed below are T cell receptor beta chains from one sample, sequenced in a study of beta chain features in type 1 diabetes. The protocol was immunoSEQ multiplex PCR, while the TCRdb copy is restricted to in-frame clones and leaves out a portion. The sample gives about 140,000 clones, roughly 7.2% of which show up once; under 1.5% is in the top ten. The material sequenced was central memory CD4+ T cells from blood. Every receptor here comes from a woman in her thirties in good health. The CDR3 runs from the conserved cysteine through the conserved F or W. A D gene is named only where the DNA matches it firmly. Rows may omit the clone size; those that give it use once, few, many or a size class.

DNA,CDR3,size,D,V,J
TGTGCCAGTAGTATAGTTGGGGGAGGTAATCAGCCCCAGCATTTT,CASSIVGGGNQPQHF,few,NA,TRBV19,TRBJ1-5
TGTGCCAGCAGCGGAAAACTAGCGGGAGGCAATGAGCAGTTCTTC,CASSGKLAGGNEQFF,NA,TRBD2,TRBV7-2,TRBJ2-1
TGCGCCAGCAGCCTCCTCGGACAGGGGAGTCAAGATACGCAGTATTTT,CASSLLGQGSQDTQYF,many,TRBD1,TRBV4-3,TRBJ2-3
TGTGCCAGTAGTGGACAGGGGATACAGTACTTC,CASSGQGIQYF,NA,TRBD1,TRBV19,TRBJ2-7
TGTGCCAGCAGCCCCCGGCTCTCCTCGGGAGAGCAGTACTTC,CASSPRLSSGEQYF,few,NA,TRBV7-8,TRBJ2-7
TGCAGTGCCCGGATAGGGAGAGGCTACACCTTC,CSARIGRGYTF,NA,NA,TRBV20-1,TRBJ1-2
TGCGCCAGCAGCCAAGCCGGAACTAGGGTCTTCAATGAGCAGTTCTTC,CASSQAGTRVFNEQFF,many,NA,TRBV4-1,TRBJ2-1
TGTGCCAGCAGCTTAGATCGCGGAGAGGAGCAGTTCTTC,CASSLDRGEEQFF,few,NA,TRBV7-2,TRBJ2-1
TGTGCCAGCAGTTACCTTCGGGACAGGCCAACCTACGAGCAGTACTTC,CASSYLRDRPTYEQYF,few,TRBD1,TRBV6-5,TRBJ2-7
TGTGCCAGCAGTGTTCCCGACAGGGGGAACCGCAATCAGCCCCAGCATTTT,CASSVPDRGNRNQPQHF,few,TRBD1,TRBV6-1,TRBJ1-5
TGTGCCAGCAGCTCACAAACGGACAGGGTCGAGCAGTACTTC,CASSSQTDRVEQYF,few,TRBD1,TRBV7-2,TRBJ2-7
TGTGCCAGTAGTCCCTCCCCACCGTACGACAGGGAAGGCGGCTACACCTTC,CASSPSPPYDREGGYTF,NA,TRBD1,TRBV19,TRBJ1-2
TGTGCCACCAGCAGATCCGCTGCGGCGAATCAGCCCCAGCATTTT,CATSRSAAANQPQHF,few,NA,TRBV15,TRBJ1-5
TGTGCCAGCAGCTTACCGGGACTAGCGGGTATCAATGAGCAGTTCTTC,CASSLPGLAGINEQFF,few,TRBD2,TRBV7-9,TRBJ2-1
TGTGCCAGCAGCGTAGGGGCAGCCATCCAGGGTTGGCAGTTCTTC,CASSVGAAIQGWQFF,few,NA,TRBV9,TRBJ2-1
TGTGCCAGCAGCTTAGACTGGGGAGGGGAGCAGTACTTC,CASSLDWGGEQYF,few,TRBD2,TRBV7-9,TRBJ2-7
TGTGCCAGTAGTACTACGAACACCGGGGAGCTGTTTTTT,CASSTTNTGELFF,NA,NA,TRBV19,TRBJ2-2
TGCGCCAGCAGTGGGAGTCGCAATCAGCCCCAGCATTTT,CASSGSRNQPQHF,NA,NA,TRBV10-2,TRBJ1-5
TGTGCCAGCAGTTTGGTCAGGGGCAATCAGCCCCAGCATTTT,CASSLVRGNQPQHF,NA,NA,TRBV28,TRBJ1-5
TGCAGCGCCGAACTAGCGGGAGTAAGAAGGCTGTTTTTT,CSAELAGVRRLFF,NA,TRBD2,TRBV29-1,TRBJ2-2
TGCGCCAGCAGCTTGGCCCGACTAGCGGGAGGCAATGAGCAGTTCTTC,CASSLARLAGGNEQFF,NA,TRBD2,TRBV5-1,TRBJ2-1
TGTGCCAGCTCACCCGCGACAGACAATCAGCCCCAGCATTTT,CASSPATDNQPQHF,many,NA,TRBV18,TRBJ1-5
TGTGCCTGGCAAACAGGGGGCTCTGGCAAGGAGACCCAGTACTTC,CAWQTGGSGKETQYF,NA,TRBD1,TRBV30,TRBJ2-5
TGTGCCAGCAGCTTGATGGGGACTAGCGGGACTAGCACAGATACGCAGTATTTT,CASSLMGTSGTSTDTQYF,NA,TRBD2,TRBV5-4,TRBJ2-3
TGTGCCAGCAGCTACGGACAGGGGTCAAACACTGAAGCTTTCTTT,CASSYGQGSNTEAFF,few,TRBD1,TRBV6-6,TRBJ1-1
TGTGCCAGCAGTGGCCGGACAGCCCAAGAGACCCAGTACTTC,CASSGRTAQETQYF,few,NA,TRBV6-1,TRBJ2-5
TGCGCCAGCAGCCGCGCTGGACAGGGGGCCAAAAACATTCAGTACTTC,CASSRAGQGAKNIQYF,NA,TRBD1,TRBV5-1,TRBJ2-4
TGTGCCAGCAGCTTGAAAAAAGAACGGGTCTCTGGAAACACCATATATTTT,CASSLKKERVSGNTIYF,NA,NA,TRBV7-9,TRBJ1-3
TGTGCCAGTAGTACGCGACCGGGACAGGGCGGTGAAGCTTTCTTT,CASSTRPGQGGEAFF,many,TRBD1,TRBV19,TRBJ1-1
TGTGCCAGCAGCTTACGGGGGAGCTCTGGGGCCAACGTCCTGACTTTC,CASSLRGSSGANVLTF,few,NA,TRBV11-2,TRBJ2-6
TGTGCCAGCAGCGTTTTACGCGAGGGGGCAGGTTACACCTTC,CASSVLREGAGYTF,few,TRBD1,TRBV9,TRBJ1-2
TGTGCCAGCAGTTCCCGGGGGACAGGGACCTACGAGCAGTACTTC,CASSSRGTGTYEQYF,few,TRBD1,TRBV7-2,TRBJ2-7
TGTGCCAGCTCACCACGTCGGGGGGAAGGTGAAAAACTGTTTTTT,CASSPRRGEGEKLFF,NA,NA,TRBV18,TRBJ1-4
TGCAGTGGGTTCCATCGGGGTCGTACTGAAGCTTTCTTT,CSGFHRGRTEAFF,few,NA,TRBV29-1,TRBJ1-1
TGTGCCAGCAGCTTACTCACGGAGGGACAGACCCAGTACTTC,CASSLLTEGQTQYF,few,NA,TRBV11-1,TRBJ2-5
TGTGCCAGCTCACCTCCCGGACTAGCGGGAGGTACCTACAATGAGCAGTTCTTC,CASSPPGLAGGTYNEQFF,NA,TRBD2,TRBV18,TRBJ2-1
TGCAGCGCGACGACTAGCGGGAGTTACGAGCAGTACTTC,CSATTSGSYEQYF,NA,TRBD2,TRBV29-1,TRBJ2-7
TGTGCCAGCTCACCACAAGGACAGTCAGAGACCCAGTACTTC,CASSPQGQSETQYF,NA,NA,TRBV18,TRBJ2-5
TGTGCCAGCAGGAGCAGCGGGAATCACGCTGAGCAGTTCTTC,CASRSSGNHAEQFF,few,TRBD2,TRBV6-1,TRBJ2-1
TGTGCCAGCAGCGGCGGACAGTCCAGCTCCTACAATGAGCAGTTCTTC,CASSGGQSSSYNEQFF,few,NA,TRBV4-2,TRBJ2-1
TGTGCCAGCAGCCTCAGACAGGGGTGGGAGCAGTACTTC,CASSLRQGWEQYF,few,TRBD1,TRBV28,TRBJ2-7
TGTGCCTGGAGTGGGGCCGACAGGGATACGCAGTATTTT,CAWSGADRDTQYF,NA,NA,TRBV30,TRBJ2-3
TGTGCCAGCAGTTCCAACGCGGACAGTTACGAGCAGTACTTC,CASSSNADSYEQYF,few,NA,TRBV28,TRBJ2-7
TGTGCCAGCAGTTTATTCCTCGCCGGGGAGCTGTTTTTT,CASSLFLAGELFF,NA,NA,TRBV27,TRBJ2-2
TGTGCCAGCAGCCTTGGACAGTACAATGAGCAGTTCTTC,CASSLGQYNEQFF,NA,NA,TRBV28,TRBJ2-1
TGTGCCAGCAGTTTCCGGGAGCAATACGAGCAGTACTTC,CASSFREQYEQYF,few,NA,TRBV27,TRBJ2-7
TGTGCCAGCAGCGGGCAGGGAAGAGAGACCCAGTACTTC,CASSGQGRETQYF,few,NA,TRBV9,TRBJ2-5
TGTGCCAGCAGCGGAGGGAGGACTAGCGGATGGGTCTACGAGCAGTACTTC,CASSGGRTSGWVYEQYF,few,TRBD2,TRBV5-4,TRBJ2-7
TGTGCCAGCAGCTTAGGACAGGGAGAAGCTTTCTTT,CASSLGQGEAFF,few,TRBD1,TRBV11-3,TRBJ1-1
TGTGCCTGGGGAGCGACAGGGGGCGCGGAGGAAAAACTGTTTTTT,CAWGATGGAEEKLFF,many,TRBD1,TRBV30,TRBJ1-4
TGTGCCAGCAGCTTGGGACTAGAAAGTGAGCAGTTCTTC,CASSLGLESEQFF,few,TRBD2,TRBV7-9,TRBJ2-1